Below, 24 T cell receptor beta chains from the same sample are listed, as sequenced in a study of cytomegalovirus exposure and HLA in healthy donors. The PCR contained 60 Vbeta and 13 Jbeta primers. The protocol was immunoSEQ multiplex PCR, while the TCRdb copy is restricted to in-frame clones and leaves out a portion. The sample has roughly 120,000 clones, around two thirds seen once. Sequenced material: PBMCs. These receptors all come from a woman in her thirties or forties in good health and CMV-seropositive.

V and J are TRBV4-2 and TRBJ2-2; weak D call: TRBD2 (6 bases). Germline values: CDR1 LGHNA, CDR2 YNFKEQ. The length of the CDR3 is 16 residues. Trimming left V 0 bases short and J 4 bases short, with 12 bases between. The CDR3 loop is CASSQDSSGLTGELFF. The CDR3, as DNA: TGTGCCAGCAGCCAAGACTCGAGCGGGCTCACCGGGGAGCTGTTTTTT.

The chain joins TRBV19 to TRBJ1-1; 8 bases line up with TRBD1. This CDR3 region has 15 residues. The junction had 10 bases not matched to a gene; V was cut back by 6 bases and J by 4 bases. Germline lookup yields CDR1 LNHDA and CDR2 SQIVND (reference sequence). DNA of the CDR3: TGTGCCAGTAGCCCCACAGGGGGGATCAGCACTGAAGCTTTCTTT. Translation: CASSPTGGISTEAFF. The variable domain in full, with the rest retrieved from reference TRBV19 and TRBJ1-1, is DGGITQSPKYLFRKEGQNVTLSCEQNLNHDAMYWYRQDPGQGLRLIYYSQIVNDFQKGDIAEGYSVSREKKESFPLTVTSAQKNPTAFYLCASSPTGGISTEAFFGQGTRLTVV.

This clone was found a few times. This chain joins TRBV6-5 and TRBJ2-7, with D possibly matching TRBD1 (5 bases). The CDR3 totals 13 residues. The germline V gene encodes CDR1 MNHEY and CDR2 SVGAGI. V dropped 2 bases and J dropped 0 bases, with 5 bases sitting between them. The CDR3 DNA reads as TGTGCCAGCAGTTACGACAGCTCCTACGAGCAGTACTTC. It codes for CASSYDSSYEQYF.

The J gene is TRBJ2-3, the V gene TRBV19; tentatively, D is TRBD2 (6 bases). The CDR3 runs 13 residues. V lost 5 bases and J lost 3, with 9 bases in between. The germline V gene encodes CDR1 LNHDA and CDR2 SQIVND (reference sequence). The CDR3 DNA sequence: TGTGCCAGTAGTCTGGGACTTACAGATACGCAGTATTTT. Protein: CASSLGLTDTQYF.

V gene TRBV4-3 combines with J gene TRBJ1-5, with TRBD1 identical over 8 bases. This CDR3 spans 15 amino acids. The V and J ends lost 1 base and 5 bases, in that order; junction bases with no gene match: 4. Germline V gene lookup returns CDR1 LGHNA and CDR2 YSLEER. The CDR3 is CASSQGQGAYQPQHF. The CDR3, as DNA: TGCGCCAGCAGCCAAGGGCAGGGGGCATATCAGCCCCAGCATTTT.

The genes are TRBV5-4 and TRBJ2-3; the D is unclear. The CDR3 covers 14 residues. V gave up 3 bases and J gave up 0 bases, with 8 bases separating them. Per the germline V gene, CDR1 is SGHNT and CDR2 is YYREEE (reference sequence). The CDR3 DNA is TGTGCCAGCAGCTATAGCCGTAGCACAGATACGCAGTATTTT. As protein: CASSYSRSTDTQYF.

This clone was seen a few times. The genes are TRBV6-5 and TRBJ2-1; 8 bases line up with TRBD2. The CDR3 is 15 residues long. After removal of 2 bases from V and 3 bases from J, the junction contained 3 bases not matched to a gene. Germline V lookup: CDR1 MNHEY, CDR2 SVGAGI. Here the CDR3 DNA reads TGTGCCAGCAGTTACGGCGGGAGGTTCTACAATGAGCAGTTCTTC. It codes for CASSYGGRFYNEQFF.

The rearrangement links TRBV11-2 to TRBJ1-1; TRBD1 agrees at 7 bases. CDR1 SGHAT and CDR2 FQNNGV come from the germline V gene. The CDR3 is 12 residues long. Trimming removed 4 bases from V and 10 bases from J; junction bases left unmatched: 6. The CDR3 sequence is CASSSGQPRAFF. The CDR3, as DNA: TGTGCCAGCAGCTCGGGACAGCCCAGAGCTTTCTTT.

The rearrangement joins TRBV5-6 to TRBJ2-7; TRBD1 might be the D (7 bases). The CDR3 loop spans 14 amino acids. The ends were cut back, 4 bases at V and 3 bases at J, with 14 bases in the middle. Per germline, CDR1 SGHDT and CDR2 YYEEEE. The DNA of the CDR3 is TGTGCCAGCAGCGGAGGGACAGAGCTCTACGAGCAGTACTTC. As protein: CASSGGTELYEQYF.

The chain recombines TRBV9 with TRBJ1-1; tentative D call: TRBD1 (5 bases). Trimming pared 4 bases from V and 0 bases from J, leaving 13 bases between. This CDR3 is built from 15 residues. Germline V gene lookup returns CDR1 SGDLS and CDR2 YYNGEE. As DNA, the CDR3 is TGTGCCAGCAGCCCTGAGGGGAGGATGAACACTGAAGCTTTCTTT. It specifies CASSPEGRMNTEAFF.

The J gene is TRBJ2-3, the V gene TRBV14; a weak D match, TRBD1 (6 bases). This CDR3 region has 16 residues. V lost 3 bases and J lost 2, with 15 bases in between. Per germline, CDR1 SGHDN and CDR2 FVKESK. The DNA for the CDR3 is TGTGCCAGCAGCCACGGACAGTCGGGCCCCACAGATACGCAGTATTTT. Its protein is CASSHGQSGPTDTQYF.

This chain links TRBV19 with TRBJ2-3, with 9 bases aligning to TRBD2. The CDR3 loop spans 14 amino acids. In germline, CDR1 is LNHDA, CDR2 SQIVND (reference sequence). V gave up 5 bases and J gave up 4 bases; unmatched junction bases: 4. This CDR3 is CASSGGRAADTQYF. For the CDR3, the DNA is TGTGCCAGTAGTGGCGGGAGGGCCGCAGATACGCAGTATTTT. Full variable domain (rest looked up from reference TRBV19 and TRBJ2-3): DGGITQSPKYLFRKEGQNVTLSCEQNLNHDAMYWYRQDPGQGLRLIYYSQIVNDFQKGDIAEGYSVSREKKESFPLTVTSAQKNPTAFYLCASSGGRAADTQYFGPGTRLTVL.

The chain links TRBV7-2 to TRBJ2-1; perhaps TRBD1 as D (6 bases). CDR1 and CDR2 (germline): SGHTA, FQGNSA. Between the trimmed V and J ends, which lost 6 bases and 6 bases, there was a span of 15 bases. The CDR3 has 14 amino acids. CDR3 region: CASRPTGGINEQFF. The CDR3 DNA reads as TGTGCCAGCAGGCCGACTGGGGGCATCAATGAGCAGTTCTTC.

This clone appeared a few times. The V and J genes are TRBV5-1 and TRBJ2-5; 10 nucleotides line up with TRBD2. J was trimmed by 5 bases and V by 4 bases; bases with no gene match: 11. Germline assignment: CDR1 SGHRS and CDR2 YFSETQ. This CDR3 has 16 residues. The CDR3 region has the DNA TGCGCCAGCAGCCTCCCTAGCGGGAGCGGTGGGGAGACCCAGTACTTC. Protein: CASSLPSGSGGETQYF.

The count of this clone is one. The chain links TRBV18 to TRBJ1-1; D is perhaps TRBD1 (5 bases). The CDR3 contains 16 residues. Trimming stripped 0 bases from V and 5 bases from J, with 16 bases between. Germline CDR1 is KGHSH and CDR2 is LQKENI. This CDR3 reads CASSPPARVRSTEAFF. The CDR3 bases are TGTGCCAGCTCACCACCGGCCAGGGTAAGGTCGACTGAAGCTTTCTTT.

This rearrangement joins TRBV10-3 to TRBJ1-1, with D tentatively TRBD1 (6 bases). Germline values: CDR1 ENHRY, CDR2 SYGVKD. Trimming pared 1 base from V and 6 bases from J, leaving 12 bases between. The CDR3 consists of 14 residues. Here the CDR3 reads CAISELQGRAEAFF. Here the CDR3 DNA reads TGTGCCATCAGTGAGTTGCAGGGGAGGGCTGAAGCTTTCTTT.

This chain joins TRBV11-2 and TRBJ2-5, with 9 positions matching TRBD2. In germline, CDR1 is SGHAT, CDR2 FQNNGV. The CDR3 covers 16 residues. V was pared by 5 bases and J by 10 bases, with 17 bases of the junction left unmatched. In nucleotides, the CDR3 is TGTGCCAGCAGCCGGGGCGGGGGGGACCCGGCTTGGGGCCAGTACTTC. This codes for CASSRGGGDPAWGQYF.

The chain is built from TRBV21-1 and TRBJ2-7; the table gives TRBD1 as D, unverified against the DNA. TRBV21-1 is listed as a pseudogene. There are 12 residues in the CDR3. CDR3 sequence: CASSKTQYEQYF. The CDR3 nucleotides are TGTGCCAGCAGCAAAACACAGTACGAGCAGTACTTC.

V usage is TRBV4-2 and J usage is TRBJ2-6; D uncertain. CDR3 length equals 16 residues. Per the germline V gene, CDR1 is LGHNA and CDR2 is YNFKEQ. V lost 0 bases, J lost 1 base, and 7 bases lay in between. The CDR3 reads CASSQDTGSGANVLTF. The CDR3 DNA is TGTGCCAGCAGCCAAGATACCGGGTCTGGGGCCAACGTCCTGACTTTC.

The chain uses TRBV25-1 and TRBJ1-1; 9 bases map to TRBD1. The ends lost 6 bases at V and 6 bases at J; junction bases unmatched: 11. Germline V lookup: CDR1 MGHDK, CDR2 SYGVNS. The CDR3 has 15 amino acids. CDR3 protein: CASREGTGFSPEAFF. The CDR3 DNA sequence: TGTGCCAGCAGGGAGGGGACAGGGTTCAGCCCTGAAGCTTTCTTT. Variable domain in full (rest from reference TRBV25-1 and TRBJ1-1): EADIYQTPRYLVIGTGKKITLECSQTMGHDKMYWYQQDPGMELHLIHYSYGVNSTEKGDLSSESTVSRIRTEHFPLTLESARPSHTSQYLCASREGTGFSPEAFFGQGTRLTVV.

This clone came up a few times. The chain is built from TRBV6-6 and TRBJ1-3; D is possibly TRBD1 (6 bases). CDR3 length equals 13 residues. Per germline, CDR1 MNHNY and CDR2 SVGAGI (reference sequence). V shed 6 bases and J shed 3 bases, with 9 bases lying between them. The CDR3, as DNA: TGTGCCAGCAGCCCGGGACATGGAAACACCATATATTTT. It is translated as CASSPGHGNTIYF.

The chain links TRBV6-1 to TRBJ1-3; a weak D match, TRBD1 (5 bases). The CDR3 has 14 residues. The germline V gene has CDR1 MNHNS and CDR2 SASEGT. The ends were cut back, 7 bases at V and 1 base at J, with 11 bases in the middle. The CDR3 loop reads CASTSGASGNTIYF. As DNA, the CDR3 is TGTGCCAGCACTAGTGGGGCATCTGGAAACACCATATATTTT.

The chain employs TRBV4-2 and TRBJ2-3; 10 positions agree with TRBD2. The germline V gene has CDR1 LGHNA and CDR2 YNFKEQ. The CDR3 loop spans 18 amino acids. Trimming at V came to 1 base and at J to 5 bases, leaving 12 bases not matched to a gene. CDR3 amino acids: CASSQARASGSSGDTQYF. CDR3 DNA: TGTGCCAGCAGCCAAGCGAGAGCTAGCGGGAGTTCAGGAGATACGCAGTATTTT.

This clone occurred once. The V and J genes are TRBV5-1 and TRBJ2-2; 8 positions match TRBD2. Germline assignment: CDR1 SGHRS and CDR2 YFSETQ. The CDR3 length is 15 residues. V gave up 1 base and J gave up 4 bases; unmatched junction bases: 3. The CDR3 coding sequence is TGCGCCAGCAGCTTGTTCGCGGGAGGCACCGGGGAGCTGTTTTTT. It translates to CASSLFAGGTGELFF.